The clone carrying this T cell receptor beta chain has more than one count but fewer than ten. This sample is drawn from a study of T cells in Graves' hyperthyroidism and ophthalmopathy. Trimming left V 3 bases short and J 2 bases short, with 4 bases between. Germline loops: CDR1 MRHNA, CDR2 SNTAGT. This CDR3 region has 13 residues. From RNA transcripts, TCR beta CDR3 regions were amplified. The HTBI primer set served for first-round RT-PCR of the TCR CDR3. TCRdb re-called the multiplex PCR reads through MiXCR, storing one row per CDR3 protein. Seen here are around 440,000 distinct CDR3 sequences, around 16% observed once, and the top ten hold 13% to 15%.

The rearrangement links TRBV6-4 to TRBJ2-2; D unclear. The sequencing sample was made of blood. This clonotype originated in a woman under 30 with Graves' hyperthyroidism. DNA of the CDR3: TGTGCCAGCAGTGAGGACAACACCGGGGAGCTGTTTTTT. Protein sequence: CASSEDNTGELFF.